This TCR beta chain stems from a study of blood T cell repertoires in COVID-19. Study-wide context: T cells, B-cell-depleted T cells, or PBMCs provided the cDNA or gDNA that served as material.

Generated by immunoSEQ multiplex PCR, the TCRdb table keeps only in-frame clones and is missing some. The sample includes 93,000 or so clones, about 87% of them seen just once. This CDR3 contains 13 residues. CDR1 and CDR2 from the germline V gene are DFQATT and SNEGSKA (reference sequence). V was pared by 3 bases and J by 2 bases, with 11 bases between. Sequencing was performed on peripheral blood. This receptor was obtained from a human donor in a cohort sampled during active or convalescent COVID-19. The J gene is TRBJ2-7, the V gene TRBV20-1, with D perhaps TRBD1 (5 bases). CDR3 region: CSASEDRTYEQYF. Here the CDR3 DNA reads TGCAGTGCTAGTGAAGACAGAACCTACGAGCAGTACTTC.